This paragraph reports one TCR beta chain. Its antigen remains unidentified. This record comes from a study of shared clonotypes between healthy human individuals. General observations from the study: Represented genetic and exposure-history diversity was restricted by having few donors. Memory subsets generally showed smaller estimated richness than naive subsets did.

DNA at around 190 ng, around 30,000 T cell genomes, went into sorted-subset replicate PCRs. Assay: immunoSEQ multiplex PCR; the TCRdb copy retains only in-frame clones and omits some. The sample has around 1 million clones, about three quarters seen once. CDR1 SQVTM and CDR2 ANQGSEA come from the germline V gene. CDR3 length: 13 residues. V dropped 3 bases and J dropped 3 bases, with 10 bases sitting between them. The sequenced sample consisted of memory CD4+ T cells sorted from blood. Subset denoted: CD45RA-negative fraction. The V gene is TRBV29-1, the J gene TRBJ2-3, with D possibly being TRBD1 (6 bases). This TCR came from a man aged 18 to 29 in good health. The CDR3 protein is CSVDRGATDTQYF. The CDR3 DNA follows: TGCAGCGTTGACAGGGGCGCGACAGATACGCAGTATTTT.